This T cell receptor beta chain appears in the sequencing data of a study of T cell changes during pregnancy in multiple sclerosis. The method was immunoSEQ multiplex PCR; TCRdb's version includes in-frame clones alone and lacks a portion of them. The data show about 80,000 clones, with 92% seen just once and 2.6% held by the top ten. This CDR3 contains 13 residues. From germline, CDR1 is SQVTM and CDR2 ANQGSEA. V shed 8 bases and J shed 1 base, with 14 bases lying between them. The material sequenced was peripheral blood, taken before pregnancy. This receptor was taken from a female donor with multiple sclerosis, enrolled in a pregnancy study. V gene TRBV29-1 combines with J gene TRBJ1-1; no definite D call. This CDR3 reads CSTKPRRNTEAFF. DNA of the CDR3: TGCAGCACCAAGCCCCGAAGGAACACTGAAGCTTTCTTT.